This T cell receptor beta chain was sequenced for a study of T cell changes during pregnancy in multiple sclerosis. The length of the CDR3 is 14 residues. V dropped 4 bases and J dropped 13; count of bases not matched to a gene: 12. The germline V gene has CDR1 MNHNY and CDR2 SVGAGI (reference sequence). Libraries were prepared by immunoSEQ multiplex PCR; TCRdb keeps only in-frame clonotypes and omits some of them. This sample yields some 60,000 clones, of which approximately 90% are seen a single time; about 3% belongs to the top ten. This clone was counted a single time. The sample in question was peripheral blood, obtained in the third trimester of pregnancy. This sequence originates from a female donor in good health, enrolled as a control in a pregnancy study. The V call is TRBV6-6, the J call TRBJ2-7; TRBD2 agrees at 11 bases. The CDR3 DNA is TGTGCCAGCAGTTCCTCCGGGACTAGCGGCGAAAAATACTTC. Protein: CASSSSGTSGEKYF.